This is a list of T cell receptor beta chains from one sample in a study of blood T cell repertoires in COVID-19. Profiling relied on immunoSEQ multiplex PCR, and the TCRdb table lists in-frame clones only, not all of them. The sample has about 80,000 clones, 82% seen once; the top ten hold less than 25%. Sequenced sample: peripheral blood. All receptors come from a human donor in a cohort sampled during active COVID-19. The CDR3 runs from the conserved cysteine through the conserved F or W. The D gene is left open where the match is weak. Size tells how often a clone was seen (once, few, many) or the class of an expanded clone, and some rows leave it out.

D gene,V gene,J gene,clone size,CDR3 DNA,CDR3 protein
-,TRBV2,TRBJ1-6,-,TGTGCCAGCACAATCCGGTTGGATTCACCCCTCCACTTT,CASTIRLDSPLHF
-,TRBV7-2,TRBJ1-3,-,TGTGCCAGCACTAAAACACGGGGGTCTGGAAACACCATATATTTT,CASTKTRGSGNTIYF
-,TRBV19,TRBJ1-6,once,TGTGCCAGTAGTATGTCAGGAAATAATTCACCCCTCCACTTT,CASSMSGNNSPLHF
-,TRBV2,TRBJ1-5,few,TGTGCCAGCAGGGACTACGAACACCAGCATTTT,CASRDYEHQHF
-,TRBV15,TRBJ1-1,-,TGTGCCACCAGCAGGGCAGTATCTGAAGCTTTCTTT,CATSRAVSEAFF
-,TRBV12-3/TRBV12-4,TRBJ2-2,-,TGTGCCAGCAGTCAAACCGGGGAGCTGTTTTTT,CASSQTGELFF
TRBD2,TRBV3-1/TRBV3-2,TRBJ2-7,-,TGTGCCAGCAGCCTTGGGACTAGCGACGACGAGCAGTACTTC,CASSLGTSDDEQYF
-,TRBV18,TRBJ2-7,-,TGTGCCAGCTCACCAGACAAATTCTACGAGCAGTACTTC,CASSPDKFYEQYF
TRBD1,TRBV28,TRBJ2-7,-,TGTGCCAGCAGTTTACCACAGGGGGCGCTAAACGAGCAGTACTTC,CASSLPQGALNEQYF
TRBD1,TRBV7-6,TRBJ2-7,-,TGTGCCAGCAGCGGCCGGGACAGTAGATACGAGCAGTACTTC,CASSGRDSRYEQYF
-,TRBV19,TRBJ2-3,-,TGTGCCAGTAGCCAGGGGCCCTACACAGATACGCAGTATTTT,CASSQGPYTDTQYF
-,TRBV19,TRBJ1-5,-,TGTGCCAGTAGTATAAATATGAATCAGCCCCAGCATTTT,CASSINMNQPQHF
TRBD1,TRBV4-2,TRBJ2-5,-,TGTGCCAGCAGCCTAGGACAGGGTAGTGAGACCCAGTACTTC,CASSLGQGSETQYF
TRBD1,TRBV24-1,TRBJ2-7,-,TGTGCCACCAGTGACTTCGGGGGACAGGGTGTGTGGGAGCAGTACTTC,CATSDFGGQGVWEQYF
TRBD1,TRBV2,TRBJ2-1,-,TGTGCCAGCAGGGCCGGACAGGGGATCAATGAGCAGTTCTTC,CASRAGQGINEQFF
TRBD1,TRBV2,TRBJ2-1,-,TGTGCCAGCACCAAAAGGGACAGGGGTAATGAGCAGTTCTTC,CASTKRDRGNEQFF
-,TRBV29-1,TRBJ2-7,-,TGCAGCGTTGAAGTGGCCCGCTACGAGCAGTACTTC,CSVEVARYEQYF
-,TRBV10-3,TRBJ2-7,few,TGTGCCATCAGTGAGGCGGGACAGAATTACGAGCAGTACTTC,CAISEAGQNYEQYF
TRBD1,TRBV7-9,TRBJ2-2,-,TGTGCCAGCAGCCCACAGGGGGCGCGGACCGGGGAGCTGTTTTTT,CASSPQGARTGELFF
-,TRBV7-2,TRBJ2-7,-,TGTGCCAGCAGCCTGACTAGGATCTCCTACGAGCAGTACTTC,CASSLTRISYEQYF
-,TRBV4-2,TRBJ2-1,-,TGTGCCAGCAGCCAAGTGGCGGTCAGGGTAACTTACAATGAGCAGTTCTTC,CASSQVAVRVTYNEQFF
-,TRBV4-1,TRBJ1-2,-,TGCGCCAGCAGCCAGGAAGGGGCCCGGCGCGGCTACACCTTC,CASSQEGARRGYTF
-,TRBV6-2/TRBV6-3,TRBJ1-3,-,TGTGCCAGCAGTTCGGGGAGCTCTGGAAACACCATATATTTT,CASSSGSSGNTIYF
TRBD1,TRBV10-3,TRBJ2-2,few,TGTGCCATCAGACCGGGACAGGCCACCGGGGAGCTGTTTTTT,CAIRPGQATGELFF
-,TRBV7-9,TRBJ1-2,once,TGTGCCAGCAGCTTAGGGTCTGTCAGTAAGGGAGAGGATGGCTACACCTTC,CASSLGSVSKGEDGYTF
-,TRBV28,TRBJ2-7,once,TGTGCCAGCAGTTTGCGGGGGCGCGAGCAGTACTTC,CASSLRGREQYF
TRBD2,TRBV7-2,TRBJ2-7,-,TGTGCCAGCAGCCACAAGACTAGCGATCCCTACGAGCAGTACTTC,CASSHKTSDPYEQYF
-,TRBV19,TRBJ2-5,-,TGTGCCAGTCGAAGGGGTACTCAAGAGACCCAGTACTTC,CASRRGTQETQYF
-,TRBV29-1,TRBJ2-3,few,TGCAGCGTTGAAGTGTATGGGCTGGGGGGAGATACGCAGTATTTT,CSVEVYGLGGDTQYF
-,TRBV7-2,TRBJ1-5,few,TGTGCCAGCAGCCCCGACAGTAATCAGCCCCAGCATTTT,CASSPDSNQPQHF
-,TRBV28,TRBJ1-5,-,TGTGCCAGCAGCCCCCCGGACAGTTACGCACAGCCCCAGCATTTT,CASSPPDSYAQPQHF
-,TRBV6-6,TRBJ2-7,-,TGTGCCAGCAGTGCTAACTACGAGCAGTACTTC,CASSANYEQYF
-,TRBV12-3/TRBV12-4,TRBJ2-7,-,TGTGCCAGCAGCCCCAGGGTATCCTACGAGCAGTACTTC,CASSPRVSYEQYF
-,TRBV9,TRBJ2-1,-,TGTGCCAGCAGCACCCGTCAGACACCTTACAATGAGCAGTTCTTC,CASSTRQTPYNEQFF
-,TRBV5-1,TRBJ1-6,-,TGCGCCAGCAGCGCCGACAGTACGTCTTCACCCCTCCACTTT,CASSADSTSSPLHF
TRBD2,TRBV7-6,TRBJ2-5,-,TGTGCCAGCAGCTTCGGGACTAGCGCGAGGGAGACCCAGTACTTC,CASSFGTSARETQYF
-,TRBV6-5,TRBJ1-4,-,TGTGCCAGCAGGGGAGGGGGGGGCGGTGAAAAACTGTTTTTT,CASRGGGGGEKLFF
TRBD1,TRBV11-3,TRBJ2-5,-,TGTGCCAGCAGCCCCGGCGGGACAGGGCTCGGTACCCAGTACTTC,CASSPGGTGLGTQYF
-,TRBV12-5,TRBJ2-1,-,TGTGCTAGTGGTTTGGTTCAAACCCTGACATTGGCGTCCTACAATGAGCAGTTCTTC,CASGLVQTLTLASYNEQFF
-,TRBV12-3/TRBV12-4,TRBJ1-6,once,TGTGCCAGCAGCCGGACAGAGAATTCACCCCTCCACTTT,CASSRTENSPLHF
TRBD2,TRBV14,TRBJ2-3,-,TGTGCCAGCAGCCAAGTCGTCGGAATAGCGGGGCTAACGAAAGTGACGTCAGATACGCAGTATTTT,CASSQVVGIAGLTKVTSDTQYF
-,TRBV3-1/TRBV3-2,TRBJ1-3,-,TGTGCCAGCTGCCCACTCCGGGCTGGAAACACCATATATTTT,CASCPLRAGNTIYF
TRBD2,TRBV6-5,TRBJ2-3,-,TGTGCCAGCAGTCCCCGGTTGCGGGGGACGGATACGCAGTATTTT,CASSPRLRGTDTQYF
TRBD2,TRBV5-4,TRBJ2-7,-,TGTGCCAGCAGCTTGGGTAGCGGGGGGTTGGCCTACGAGCAGTACTTC,CASSLGSGGLAYEQYF
-,TRBV10-1,TRBJ2-1,-,TGCGCCAGCAGTGCGAGACTAGTCTACAATGAGCAGTTCTTC,CASSARLVYNEQFF
-,TRBV6-5,TRBJ2-7,-,TGTGCCAGCAGCCCGGACACCAACTCCTACGAGCAGTACTTC,CASSPDTNSYEQYF
TRBD1,TRBV20-1,TRBJ1-4,-,TGCAGTGCTAGTGGGGGCTCGACAGGGTACCGCGAAAAACTGTTTTTT,CSASGGSTGYREKLFF
-,TRBV28,TRBJ1-1,few,TGTGCCAGCTGCTCCCCGGGGGGAAGGGGCTGGACTGAAGCTTTCTTT,CASCSPGGRGWTEAFF
-,TRBV6-5,TRBJ1-6,-,TGTGCCAGCAGGACAAATTCACCCCTCCACTTT,CASRTNSPLHF
-,TRBV6-5,TRBJ2-2,-,TGTGCCAGCAGTCAACTCTCCGGGACAAGCGGGGAGCTGTTTTTT,CASSQLSGTSGELFF
-,TRBV9,TRBJ1-1,-,TGTGCCAGCAGCCCCCTTCTTAGGAACACTGAAGCTTTCTTT,CASSPLLRNTEAFF